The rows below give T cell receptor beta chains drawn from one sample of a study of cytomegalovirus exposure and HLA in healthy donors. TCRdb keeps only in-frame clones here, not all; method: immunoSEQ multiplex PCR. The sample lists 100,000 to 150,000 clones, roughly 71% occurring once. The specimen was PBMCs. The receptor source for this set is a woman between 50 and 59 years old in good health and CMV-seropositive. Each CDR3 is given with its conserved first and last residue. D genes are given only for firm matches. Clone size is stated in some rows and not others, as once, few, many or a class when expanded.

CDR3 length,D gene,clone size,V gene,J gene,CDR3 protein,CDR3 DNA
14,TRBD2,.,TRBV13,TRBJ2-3,CASSFSGGGDTQYF,TGTGCCAGCAGCTTTAGCGGGGGGGGAGATACGCAGTATTTT
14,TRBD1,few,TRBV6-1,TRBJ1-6,CASGDSPLYSPLHF,TGTGCCAGCGGGGACAGTCCTCTCTATTCACCCCTCCACTTT
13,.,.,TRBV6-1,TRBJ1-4,CASSYRTNEKLFF,TGTGCCAGCAGCTACAGAACTAATGAAAAACTGTTTTTT
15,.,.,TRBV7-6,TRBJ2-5,CASSPPQNVIETQYF,TGTGCCAGCAGCCCCCCCCAGAACGTTATAGAGACCCAGTACTTC
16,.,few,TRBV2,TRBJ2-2,CASSENFLRNTGELFF,TGTGCCAGCAGTGAGAATTTCCTCAGAAACACCGGGGAGCTGTTTTTT
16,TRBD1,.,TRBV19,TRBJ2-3,CASSMGTGGGTDTQYF,TGTGCCAGTAGTATGGGGACAGGGGGCGGCACAGATACGCAGTATTTT
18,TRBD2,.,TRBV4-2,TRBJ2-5,CASSQDRGGGAEVTSQYF,TGTGCCAGCAGCCAAGATCGGGGCGGGGGGGCGGAAGTCACTTCCCAGTACTTC
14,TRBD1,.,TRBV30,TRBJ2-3,CAWNRGTPTDTQYF,TGTGCCTGGAACAGGGGGACCCCCACAGATACGCAGTATTTT
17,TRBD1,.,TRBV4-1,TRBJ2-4,CASSPGVLGTGQNIQYF,TGCGCCAGCAGCCCGGGGGTCCTCGGGACAGGACAAAACATTCAGTACTTC
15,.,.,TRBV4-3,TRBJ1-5,CASSQGGLRNQPQHF,TGCGCCAGCAGCCAAGGCGGGCTGCGGAATCAGCCCCAGCATTTT
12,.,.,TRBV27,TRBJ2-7,CASTGVGYEQYF,TGTGCCAGCACAGGGGTGGGCTACGAGCAGTACTTC
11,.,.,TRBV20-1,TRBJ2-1,CSEQQGNEQFF,TGCAGTGAGCAGCAGGGGAATGAGCAGTTCTTC
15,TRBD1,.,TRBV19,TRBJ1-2,CASSMGTGVGYGYTF,TGTGCCAGTAGTATGGGGACAGGGGTCGGCTATGGCTACACCTTC
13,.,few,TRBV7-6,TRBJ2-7,CASSLMSGGEQYF,TGTGCCAGCAGCTTAATGTCTGGAGGCGAGCAGTACTTC
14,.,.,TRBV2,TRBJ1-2,CASRASRSPVVGTF,TGTGCCAGCAGGGCGTCCAGGTCCCCAGTTGTTGGCACCTTC
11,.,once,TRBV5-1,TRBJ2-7,CASSFREQQYF,TGCGCCAGCAGCTTCCGGGAACAGCAGTACTTC
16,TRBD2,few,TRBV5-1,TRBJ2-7,CASSYGTSGAKPQQYF,TGCGCCAGCAGCTACGGGACTAGCGGGGCCAAACCTCAGCAGTACTTC
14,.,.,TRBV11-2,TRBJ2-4,CASSPSTGENIQYF,TGTGCCAGCAGCCCATCGACAGGCGAAAACATTCAGTACTTC
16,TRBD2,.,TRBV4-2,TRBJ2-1,CASSPRLTGGPYEQFF,TGTGCCAGCAGCCCCAGGCTAACGGGGGGGCCCTATGAGCAGTTCTTC
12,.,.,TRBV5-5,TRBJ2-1,CASSSPGAEQFF,TGTGCCAGCAGCTCCCCAGGGGCTGAGCAGTTCTTC
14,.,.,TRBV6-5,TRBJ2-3,CARSTGERTDTQYF,TGTGCCAGGTCAACGGGGGAACGCACAGATACGCAGTATTTT
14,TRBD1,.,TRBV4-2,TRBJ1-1,CASRSGQTNTEAFF,TGTGCCAGCAGGTCGGGACAGACGAACACTGAAGCTTTCTTT
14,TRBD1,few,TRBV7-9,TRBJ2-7,CASSLAGTGVEQYF,TGTGCCAGCAGCTTGGCCGGGACAGGGGTCGAGCAGTACTTC
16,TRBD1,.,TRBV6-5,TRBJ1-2,CASSYFSGDRGNGYTF,TGTGCCAGCAGTTATTTCTCCGGGGACAGGGGGAATGGCTACACCTTC
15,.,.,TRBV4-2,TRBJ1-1,CASSHGLAENTEAFF,TGTGCCAGCAGCCACGGGCTAGCGGAAAACACTGAAGCTTTCTTT
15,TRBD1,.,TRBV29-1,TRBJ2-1,CSVVLDRRAYNEQFF,TGCAGCGTTGTACTGGACAGGAGAGCCTACAATGAGCAGTTCTTC
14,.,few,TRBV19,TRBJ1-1,CASSNRPQGTEAFF,TGTGCCAGTAGTAATCGGCCCCAGGGAACTGAAGCTTTCTTT
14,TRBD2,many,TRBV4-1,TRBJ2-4,CASRGTSGSYIQYF,TGCGCCAGCAGGGGGACTAGCGGGAGTTACATTCAGTACTTC
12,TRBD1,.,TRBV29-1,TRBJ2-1,CSVEATGCGLFF,TGCAGCGTTGAGGCGACAGGGTGCGGTCTGTTCTTC
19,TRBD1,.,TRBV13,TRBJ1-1,CASSLSLGGGTGGTTEAFF,TGTGCCAGCAGCTTATCCCTAGGGGGCGGGACAGGGGGCACCACTGAAGCTTTCTTT
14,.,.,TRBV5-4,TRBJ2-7,CASSLQGGPYEQYF,TGTGCCAGCAGCTTACAGGGTGGCCCCTACGAGCAGTACTTC
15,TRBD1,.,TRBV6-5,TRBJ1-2,CASRMPGQGNTGYTF,TGTGCCAGCAGGATGCCGGGACAGGGGAATACGGGCTACACCTTC
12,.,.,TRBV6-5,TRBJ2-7,CARPGGKDEQYF,TGTGCCAGGCCCGGGGGAAAGGACGAGCAGTACTTC
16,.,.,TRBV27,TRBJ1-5,CASSFVGARGNQPQHF,TGTGCCAGCAGTTTTGTGGGGGCGCGGGGCAATCAGCCCCAGCATTTT
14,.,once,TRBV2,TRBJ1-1,CASSGQALNTEAFF,TGTGCCAGCAGTGGGCAGGCATTGAACACTGAAGCTTTCTTT
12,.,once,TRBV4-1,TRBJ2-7,CASSLGGTEQYF,TGCGCCAGCAGCCTCGGAGGGACCGAGCAGTACTTC
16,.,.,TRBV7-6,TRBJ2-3,CASSMTPGQNTDTQYF,TGTGCCAGCAGCATGACACCGGGACAAAACACAGATACGCAGTATTTT
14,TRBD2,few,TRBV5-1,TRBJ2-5,CASTGGGPQETQYF,TGCGCCAGCACGGGCGGGGGACCACAAGAGACCCAGTACTTC
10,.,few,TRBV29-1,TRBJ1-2,CSTDRGGYTF,TGCAGCACCGACCGGGGAGGCTACACCTTC
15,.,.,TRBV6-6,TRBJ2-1,CASSLRLEGGNEQFF,TGTGCCAGCAGTCTCCGACTAGAGGGTGGGAATGAGCAGTTCTTC
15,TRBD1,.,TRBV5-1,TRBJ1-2,CASSLVPDRRLLYTF,TGCGCCAGCAGCTTGGTTCCGGACAGGAGGCTACTCTACACCTTC
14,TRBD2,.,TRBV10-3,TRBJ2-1,CAINPGGPYNEQFF,TGTGCCATCAATCCGGGGGGGCCCTACAATGAGCAGTTCTTC
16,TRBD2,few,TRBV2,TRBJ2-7,CASSGGVGLAGYEQYF,TGTGCCAGCAGTGGTGGGGTTGGACTAGCGGGCTACGAGCAGTACTTC
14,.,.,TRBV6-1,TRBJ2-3,CASSGGEWTDTQYF,TGTGCCAGCAGTGGGGGCGAATGGACAGATACGCAGTATTTT
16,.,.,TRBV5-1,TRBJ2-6,CASSLFTGSGANVLTF,TGCGCCAGCAGCCTGTTCACAGGGTCCGGGGCCAACGTCCTGACTTTC
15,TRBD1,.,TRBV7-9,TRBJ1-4,CASSSTGGINEKLFF,TGTGCCAGCAGCTCGACAGGGGGGATAAATGAAAAACTGTTTTTT
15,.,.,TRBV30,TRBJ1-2,CAWIAGGPRGYGYTF,TGTGCCTGGATTGCCGGAGGGCCTCGGGGCTATGGCTACACCTTC
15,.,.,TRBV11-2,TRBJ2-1,CASSPGNFWANEQFF,TGTGCCAGCAGCCCGGGAAACTTCTGGGCCAATGAGCAGTTCTTC
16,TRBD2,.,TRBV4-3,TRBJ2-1,CASSQVRRGAGNEQFF,TGCGCCAGCAGCCAAGTGAGGCGGGGGGCTGGCAATGAGCAGTTCTTC
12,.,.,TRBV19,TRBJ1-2,CASSIGGAGYTF,TGTGCCAGTAGTATAGGGGGCGCGGGCTACACCTTC
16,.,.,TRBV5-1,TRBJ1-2,CASRTTGRGGNYGYTF,TGCGCCAGCAGGACTACAGGGAGAGGAGGTAACTATGGCTACACCTTC
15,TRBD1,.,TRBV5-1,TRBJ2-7,CASSLGTGGVYEQYF,TGCGCCAGCAGCTTAGGGACAGGGGGGGTCTACGAGCAGTACTTC
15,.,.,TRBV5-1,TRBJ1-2,CASSLVAGSNYGYTF,TGCGCCAGCAGCTTGGTTGCAGGATCGAACTATGGCTACACCTTC
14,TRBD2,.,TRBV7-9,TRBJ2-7,CASSSTSGGAALNF,TGTGCCAGCAGTTCGACTAGCGGGGGGGCTGCTTTAAACTTC